This paragraph reports one T cell receptor beta chain. Its cognate antigen is unknown. Scientists made TCR beta cDNA using 5'RACE template switching with UMIs. TCRdb reprocessed the 5' RACE reads and stores each CDR3 protein as one record, lacking DNA. The table gives fewer than 550,000 distinct CDR3 sequences; the top ten clones make up 1.4% of it. The CDR3 spans 15 residues. The V gene's germline CDR1 is DFQATT and CDR2 SNEGSKA (reference sequence). This record belongs to a study of T cells expressing NK-cell markers. Study-level results: Roughly six donors showed dominant NKG2C+ clonotypes comprising roughly 1.0-7.5% of their CD8+ T cells. Similarly, these clonotypes led the CD3+CD56-NKG2C+ fraction as well in several donors.

The sequence came from a woman aged 50 to 65 in good health. The chain links TRBV20-1 to TRBJ1-1; as DNA is missing, the TRBD1 call by TCRdb cannot be tested. Sequencing input: blood T cells: a sorted CD56 or NKG2C T cell subset, CD4+ or CD8+ T cells, or bulk PBMC T cells (not recorded which). CDR3 sequence: CSARVPGGAHTEAFF.